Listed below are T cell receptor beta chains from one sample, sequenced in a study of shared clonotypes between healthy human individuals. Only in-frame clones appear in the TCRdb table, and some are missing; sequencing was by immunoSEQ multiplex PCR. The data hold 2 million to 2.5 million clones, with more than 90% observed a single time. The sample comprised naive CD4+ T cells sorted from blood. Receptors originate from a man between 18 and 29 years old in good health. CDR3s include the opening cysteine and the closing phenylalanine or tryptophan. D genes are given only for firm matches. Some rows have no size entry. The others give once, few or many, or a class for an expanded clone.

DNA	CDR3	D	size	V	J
TGTGCCAGCTCACCAGAGAGGGAGACCCAGTACTTC	CASSPERETQYF	-	few	TRBV18	TRBJ2-5
TGTGCCTGGGTGGGACTAGCGGGGATCCCTCCCGGGATGCAAGAGACCCAGTACTTC	CAWVGLAGIPPGMQETQYF	TRBD2	once	TRBV30	TRBJ2-5
TGTGCCAGCAGCAACCTCAGGAATGAAAAACTGTTTTTT	CASSNLRNEKLFF	-	once	TRBV27	TRBJ1-4
TGTGCCACCAAATTGGGCCTTAGGGGTTCCTACGAGCAGTACTTC	CATKLGLRGSYEQYF	-	-	TRBV10-3	TRBJ2-7
TGCAGCGTTGATTATCCGGGACGGGGGGATCATTCACCCCTCCACTTT	CSVDYPGRGDHSPLHF	-	-	TRBV29-1	TRBJ1-6
TGCGCCAGCAGCCAAGAGGCAGGGATTTCACCCCTCCACTTT	CASSQEAGISPLHF	-	-	TRBV4-1	TRBJ1-6
TGTGCCAGCAGCCCTGAAGGCACTGAAGCTTTCTTT	CASSPEGTEAFF	-	-	TRBV7-2	TRBJ1-1
TGCGCCAGCAGCCAAGAGGACAGGGACAATCAGCCCCAGCATTTT	CASSQEDRDNQPQHF	TRBD1	-	TRBV4-1	TRBJ1-5
TGTGCCAGCAGCCCTCACCCAGGGAGTTCGAACACTGAAGCTTTCTTT	CASSPHPGSSNTEAFF	-	-	TRBV11-2	TRBJ1-1
TGTGCCAGCAGCCCTACTAGCGGGAGGTCCCTTCCCTCCTACGAGCAGTACTTC	CASSPTSGRSLPSYEQYF	TRBD2	-	TRBV5-4	TRBJ2-7